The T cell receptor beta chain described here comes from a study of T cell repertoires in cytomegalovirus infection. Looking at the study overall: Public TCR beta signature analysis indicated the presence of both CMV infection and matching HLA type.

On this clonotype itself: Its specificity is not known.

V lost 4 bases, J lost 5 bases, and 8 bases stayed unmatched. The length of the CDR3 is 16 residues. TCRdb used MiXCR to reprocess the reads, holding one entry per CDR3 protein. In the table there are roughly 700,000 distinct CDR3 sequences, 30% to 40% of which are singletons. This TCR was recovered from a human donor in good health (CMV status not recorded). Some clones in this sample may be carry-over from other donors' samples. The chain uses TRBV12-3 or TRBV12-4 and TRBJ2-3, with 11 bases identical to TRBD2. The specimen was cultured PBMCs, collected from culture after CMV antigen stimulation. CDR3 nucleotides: TGTGCCAGCAGTTGGGGACTAGCGGAACGGAAAGATACGCAGTATTTT. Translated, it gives CASSWGLAERKDTQYF.